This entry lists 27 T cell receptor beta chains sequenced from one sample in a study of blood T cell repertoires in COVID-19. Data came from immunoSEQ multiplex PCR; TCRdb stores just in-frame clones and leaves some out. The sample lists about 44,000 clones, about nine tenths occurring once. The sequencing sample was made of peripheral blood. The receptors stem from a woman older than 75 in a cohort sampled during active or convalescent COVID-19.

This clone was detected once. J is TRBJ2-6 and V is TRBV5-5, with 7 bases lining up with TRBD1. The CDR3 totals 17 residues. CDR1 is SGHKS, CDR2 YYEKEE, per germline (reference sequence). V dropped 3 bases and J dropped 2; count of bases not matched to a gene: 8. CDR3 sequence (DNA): TGTGCCAGCAGCTGGGACCCGACAGGGACTGGGGCCAACGTCCTGACTTTC. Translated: CASSWDPTGTGANVLTF. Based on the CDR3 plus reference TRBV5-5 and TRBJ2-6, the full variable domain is DAGVTQSPTHLIKTRGQQVTLRCSPISGHKSVSWYQQVLGQGPQFIFQYYEKEERGRGNFPDRFSARQFPNYSSELNVNALLLGDSALYLCASSWDPTGTGANVLTFGAGSRLTVL.

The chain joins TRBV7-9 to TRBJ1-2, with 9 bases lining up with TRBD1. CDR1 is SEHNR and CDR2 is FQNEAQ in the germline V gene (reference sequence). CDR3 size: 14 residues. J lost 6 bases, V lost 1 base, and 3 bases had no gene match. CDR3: CASSLGDRADGYTF. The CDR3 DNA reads TGTGCCAGCAGCTTAGGGGACAGGGCGGATGGCTACACCTTC.

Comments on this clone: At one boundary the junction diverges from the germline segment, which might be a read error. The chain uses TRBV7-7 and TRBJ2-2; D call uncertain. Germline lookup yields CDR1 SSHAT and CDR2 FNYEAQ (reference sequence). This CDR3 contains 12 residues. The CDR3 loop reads CASSSRAGELFF. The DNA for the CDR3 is TGTGCTAGCAGCTCTCGGGCCGGGGAGCTGTTTTTT.

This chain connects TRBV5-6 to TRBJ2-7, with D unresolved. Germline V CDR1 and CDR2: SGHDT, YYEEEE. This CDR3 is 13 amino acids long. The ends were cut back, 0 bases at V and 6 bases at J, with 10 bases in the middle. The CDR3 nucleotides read TGTGCCAGCAGCTTGGCGATGGTGGCCGAGCAGTACTTC. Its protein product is CASSLAMVAEQYF.

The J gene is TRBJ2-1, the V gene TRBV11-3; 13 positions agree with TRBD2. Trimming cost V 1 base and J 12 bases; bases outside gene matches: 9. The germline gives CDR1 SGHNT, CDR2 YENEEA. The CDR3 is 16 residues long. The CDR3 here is CASSLGSGTSGERQFF. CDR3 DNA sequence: TGTGCCAGCAGCTTAGGTTCCGGGACTAGCGGGGAAAGGCAGTTCTTC.

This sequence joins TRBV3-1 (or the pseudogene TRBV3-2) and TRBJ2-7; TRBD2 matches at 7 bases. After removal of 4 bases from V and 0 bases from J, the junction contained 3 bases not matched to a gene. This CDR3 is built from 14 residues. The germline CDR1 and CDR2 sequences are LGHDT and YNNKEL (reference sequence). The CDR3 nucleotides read TGTGCCAGCAGCCGGGGAGGGAGCTCCTACGAGCAGTACTTC. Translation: CASSRGGSSYEQYF.

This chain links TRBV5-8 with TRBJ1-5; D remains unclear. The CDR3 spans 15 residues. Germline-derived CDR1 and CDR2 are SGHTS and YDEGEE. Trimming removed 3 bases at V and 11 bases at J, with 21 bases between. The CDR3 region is CASSSNGALGGAQHF. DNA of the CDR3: TGTGCCAGCAGCTCGAATGGTGCCCTCGGAGGAGCCCAGCATTTT.

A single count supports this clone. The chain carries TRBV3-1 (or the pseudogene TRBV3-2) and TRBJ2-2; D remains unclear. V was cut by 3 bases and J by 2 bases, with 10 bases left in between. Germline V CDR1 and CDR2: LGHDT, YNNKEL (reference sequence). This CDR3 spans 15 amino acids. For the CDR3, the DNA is TGTGCCAGCAGCCAGGCCCTCCCTAACACCGGGGAGCTGTTTTTT. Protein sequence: CASSQALPNTGELFF.

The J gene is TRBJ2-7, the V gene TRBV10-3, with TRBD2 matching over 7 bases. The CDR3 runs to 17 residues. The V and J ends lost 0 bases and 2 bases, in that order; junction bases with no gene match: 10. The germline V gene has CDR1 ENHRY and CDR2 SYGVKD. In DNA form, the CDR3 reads TGTGCCATCAGTGAGTCATCGGGCGGGAGTAATCCCTACGAGCAGTACTTC. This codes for CAISESSGGSNPYEQYF.

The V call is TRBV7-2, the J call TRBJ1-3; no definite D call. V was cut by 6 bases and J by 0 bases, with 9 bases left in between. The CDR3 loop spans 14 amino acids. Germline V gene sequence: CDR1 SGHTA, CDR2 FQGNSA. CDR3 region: CASRPGDSGNTIYF. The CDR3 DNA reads TGTGCCAGCAGGCCGGGTGACTCTGGAAACACCATATATTTT.

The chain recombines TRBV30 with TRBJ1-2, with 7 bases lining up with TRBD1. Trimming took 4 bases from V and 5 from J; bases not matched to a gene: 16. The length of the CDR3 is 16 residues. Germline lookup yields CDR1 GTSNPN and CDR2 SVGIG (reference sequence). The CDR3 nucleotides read TGTGCCTGGACCCTCCCCTGGGGACAGAAGGCATATGGCTACACCTTC. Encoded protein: CAWTLPWGQKAYGYTF.

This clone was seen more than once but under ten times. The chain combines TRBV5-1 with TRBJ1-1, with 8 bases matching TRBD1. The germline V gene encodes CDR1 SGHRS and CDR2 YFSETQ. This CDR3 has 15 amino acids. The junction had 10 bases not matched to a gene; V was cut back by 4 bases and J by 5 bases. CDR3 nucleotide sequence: TGCGCCAGCAGCCCTGGACAGGGTTTGGATACTGAAGCTTTCTTT. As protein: CASSPGQGLDTEAFF.

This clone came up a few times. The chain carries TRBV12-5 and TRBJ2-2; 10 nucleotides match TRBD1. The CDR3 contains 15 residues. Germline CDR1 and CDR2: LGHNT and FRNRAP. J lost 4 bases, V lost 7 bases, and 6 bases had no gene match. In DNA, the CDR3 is TGTGCTAGTGCCGACAGGGGGCTTAGCACCGGGGAGCTGTTTTTT. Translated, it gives CASADRGLSTGELFF.

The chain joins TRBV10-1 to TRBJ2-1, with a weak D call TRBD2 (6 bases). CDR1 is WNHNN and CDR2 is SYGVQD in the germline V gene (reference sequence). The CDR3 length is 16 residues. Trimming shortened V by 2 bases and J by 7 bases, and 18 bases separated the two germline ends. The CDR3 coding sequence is TGCGCCAGCAGTGAGGAGGGTCTCGGGGGAAGGAATGAGCAGTTCTTC. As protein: CASSEEGLGGRNEQFF.

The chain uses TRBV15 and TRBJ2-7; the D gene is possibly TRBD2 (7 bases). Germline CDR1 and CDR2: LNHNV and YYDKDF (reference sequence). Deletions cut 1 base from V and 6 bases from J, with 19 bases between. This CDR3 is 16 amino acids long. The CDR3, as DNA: TGTGCCACCAGCAGAGGTGTGGGGGGGGCCCTTTCCGAGCAGTACTTC. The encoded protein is CATSRGVGGALSEQYF. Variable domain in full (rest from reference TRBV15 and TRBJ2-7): DAMVIQNPRYQVTQFGKPVTLSCSQTLNHNVMYWYQQKSSQAPKLLFHYYDKDFNNEADTPDNFQSRRPNTSFCFLDIRSPGLGDTAMYLCATSRGVGGALSEQYFGPGTRLTVT.

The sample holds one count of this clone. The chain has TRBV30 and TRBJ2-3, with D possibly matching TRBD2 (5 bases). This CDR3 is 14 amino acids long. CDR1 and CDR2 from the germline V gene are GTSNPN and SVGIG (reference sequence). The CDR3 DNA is TGTGCTTTACTTTTAGGACTGAGCACAGATACGCAGTATTTT. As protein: CALLLGLSTDTQYF.

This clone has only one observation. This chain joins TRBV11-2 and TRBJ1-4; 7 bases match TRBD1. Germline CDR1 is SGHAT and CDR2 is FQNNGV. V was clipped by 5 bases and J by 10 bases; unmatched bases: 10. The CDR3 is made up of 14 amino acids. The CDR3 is CASSRQGMIGKLFF. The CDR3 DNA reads TGTGCCAGCAGCCGACAGGGAATGATTGGAAAACTGTTTTTT.

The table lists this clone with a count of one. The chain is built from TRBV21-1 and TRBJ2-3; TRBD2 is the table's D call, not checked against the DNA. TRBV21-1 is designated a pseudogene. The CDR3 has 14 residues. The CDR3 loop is CASPTSDGTDTQYF. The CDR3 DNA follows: TGTGCCAGCCCGACTAGCGATGGCACAGATACGCAGTATTTT.

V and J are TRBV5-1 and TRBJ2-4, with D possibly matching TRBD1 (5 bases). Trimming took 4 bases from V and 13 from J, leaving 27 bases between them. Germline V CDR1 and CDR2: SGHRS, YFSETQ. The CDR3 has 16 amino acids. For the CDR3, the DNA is TGCGCCAGCAGCCCAAACCCTTCGGACATTCCTCTCCCCCAGTACTTC. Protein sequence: CASSPNPSDIPLPQYF.

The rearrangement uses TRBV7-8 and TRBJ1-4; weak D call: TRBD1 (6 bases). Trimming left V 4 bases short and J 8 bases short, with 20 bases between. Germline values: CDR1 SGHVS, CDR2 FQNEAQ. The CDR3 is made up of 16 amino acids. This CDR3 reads CASSSGPEGGQEKLFF. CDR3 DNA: TGTGCCAGCAGCTCGGGGCCCGAAGGGGGTCAAGAAAAACTGTTTTTT.

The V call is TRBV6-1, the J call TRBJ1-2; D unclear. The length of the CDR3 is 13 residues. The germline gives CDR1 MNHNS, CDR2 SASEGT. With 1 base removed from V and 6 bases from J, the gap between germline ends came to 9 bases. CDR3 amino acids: CASSEVAGNGYTF. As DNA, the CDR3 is TGTGCCAGCAGTGAAGTGGCGGGAAATGGCTACACCTTC.

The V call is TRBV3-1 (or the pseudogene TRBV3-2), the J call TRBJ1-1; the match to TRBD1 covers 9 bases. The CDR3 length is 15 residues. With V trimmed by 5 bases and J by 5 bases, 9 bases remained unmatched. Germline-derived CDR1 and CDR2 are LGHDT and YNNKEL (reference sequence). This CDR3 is CASSLTGGEGTEAFF. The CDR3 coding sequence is TGTGCCAGCAGCTTAACAGGGGGCGAGGGGACTGAAGCTTTCTTT.

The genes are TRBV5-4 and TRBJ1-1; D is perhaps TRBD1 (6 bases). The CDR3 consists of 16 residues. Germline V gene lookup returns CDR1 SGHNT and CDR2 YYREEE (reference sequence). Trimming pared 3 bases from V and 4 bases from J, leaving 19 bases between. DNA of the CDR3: TGTGCCAGCAGCTCAAAAACAGGGCCCGGAGGCACTGAAGCTTTCTTT. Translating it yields CASSSKTGPGGTEAFF. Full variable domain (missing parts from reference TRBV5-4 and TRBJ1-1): ETGVTQSPTHLIKTRGQQVTLRCSSQSGHNTVSWYQQALGQGPQFIFQYYREEENGRGNFPPRFSGLQFPNYSSELNVNALELDDSALYLCASSSKTGPGGTEAFFGQGTRLTVV.

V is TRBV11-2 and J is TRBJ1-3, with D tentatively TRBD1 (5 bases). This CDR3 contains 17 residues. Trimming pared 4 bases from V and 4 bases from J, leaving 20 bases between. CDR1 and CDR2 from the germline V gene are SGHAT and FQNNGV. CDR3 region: CASSSRRGAGGGNTIYF. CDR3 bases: TGTGCCAGCAGCTCCCGCCGCGGGGCAGGAGGGGGAAACACCATATATTTT.

CDR3 residues: CASSAGTVNQPQHF. DNA for the CDR3: TGTGCCAGCAGTGCCGGGACAGTAAATCAGCCCCAGCATTTT. This chain connects TRBV6-2 or TRBV6-3 to TRBJ1-5; 7 nucleotides agree with TRBD1. The CDR3 covers 14 residues. In germline, CDR1 is MNHEY, CDR2 SVGEGT. The junction had 5 bases not matched to a gene; V was cut back by 5 bases and J by 4 bases.

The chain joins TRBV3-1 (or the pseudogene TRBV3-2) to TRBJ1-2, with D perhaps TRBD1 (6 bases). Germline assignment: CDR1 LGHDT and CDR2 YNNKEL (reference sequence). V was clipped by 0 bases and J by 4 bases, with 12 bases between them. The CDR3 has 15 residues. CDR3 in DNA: TGTGCCAGCAGCCAAGAGACAGGAGCGTCCTATGGCTACACCTTC. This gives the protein CASSQETGASYGYTF.

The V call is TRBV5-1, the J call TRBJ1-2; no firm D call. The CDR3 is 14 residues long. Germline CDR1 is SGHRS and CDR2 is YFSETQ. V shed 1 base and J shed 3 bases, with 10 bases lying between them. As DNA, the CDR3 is TGCGCCAGCAGCTTGCCAAGCGCGCACTATGGCTACACCTTC. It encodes CASSLPSAHYGYTF.